The 25 T cell receptor beta chains presented below share a single source sample, sequenced in a study of blood T cells in healthy people across ages. A sample-barcoded 5' primer and a J-beta primer mix were used in a second PCR of roughly 7 to 11 cycles. TCRdb analysed the 5' RACE reads with MiXCR anew, one entry per CDR3 protein. This sample has around 1.7 million distinct CDR3 sequences, with roughly 27% found just once. The sample taken for sequencing was blood. These receptors all come from a woman in her twenties or thirties in good health.

This sequence joins TRBV7-6 and TRBJ2-6; D is perhaps TRBD1 (5 bases). V dropped 5 bases and J dropped 0 bases, with 20 bases sitting between them. The CDR3 loop spans 19 amino acids. From germline, CDR1 is SGHVS and CDR2 FNYEAQ. The CDR3 DNA sequence: TGTGCCAGCAGCCGGCGCCCACAGGAGCGAAGCTCTGGGGCCAACGTCCTGACTTTC. This encodes CASSRRPQERSSGANVLTF. Drawing the rest from reference TRBV7-6 and TRBJ2-6, the complete variable domain is GAGVSQSPRYKVTKRGQDVALRCDPISGHVSLYWYRQALGQGPEFLTYFNYEAQQDKSGLPNDRFSAERPEGSISTLTIQRTEQRDSAMYRCASSRRPQERSSGANVLTFGAGSRLTVL.

The chain joins TRBV9 to TRBJ2-1; D is possibly TRBD2 (6 bases). V was clipped by 1 base and J by 7 bases, with 18 bases between them. The germline V gene has CDR1 SGDLS and CDR2 YYNGEE. The CDR3 sequence is 16 residues long. CDR3 region: CASSVPSGGMVNEQFF. CDR3 bases: TGTGCCAGCAGCGTACCGTCTGGCGGGATGGTTAATGAGCAGTTCTTC.

This clonotype was recorded many times. The chain carries TRBV28 and TRBJ1-5; a weak D match, TRBD1 (5 bases). The V end lost 3 bases, the J end lost 3 bases, and 15 bases lay between the germline ends. The germline V gene has CDR1 MDHEN and CDR2 SYDVKM. The CDR3 is 16 residues long. CDR3 amino acids: CASSLVGHRTNQPQHF. For the CDR3, the DNA is TGTGCCAGCAGTTTGGTGGGCCACAGGACCAATCAGCCCCAGCATTTT.

The sample holds a few counts of this clonotype. Here the CDR3 reads CASSESATSGVGYNEQFF. The CDR3 DNA sequence: TGTGCCAGCAGTGAATCAGCGACTAGCGGGGTTGGGTACAATGAGCAGTTCTTC. V and J are TRBV2 and TRBJ2-1; 11 nucleotides line up with TRBD2. Per germline, CDR1 SNHLY and CDR2 FYNNEI. This CDR3 has 18 residues. Trimming cost V 2 bases and J 4 bases; bases outside gene matches: 10.

The V gene is TRBV28, the J gene TRBJ2-3; 10 bases map to TRBD1. V lost 6 bases, J lost 6 bases, and 3 bases stayed unmatched. Germline assignment: CDR1 MDHEN and CDR2 SYDVKM. The CDR3 spans 13 residues. This CDR3 is CASRDRGKDTQYF. CDR3 bases: TGTGCCAGCAGGGACAGGGGGAAGGATACGCAGTATTTT.

This clonotype has just a few counts. The chain links TRBV6-1 to TRBJ2-2, with 10 bases lining up with TRBD2. Per the germline V gene, CDR1 is MNHNS and CDR2 is SASEGT. This CDR3 has 17 residues. The V segment lost 0 bases and the J segment 3 bases; nucleotides outside the gene matches: 4. The CDR3 is CASSEAGLAGDTGELFF. Here the CDR3 DNA reads TGTGCCAGCAGTGAAGCAGGCCTAGCGGGGGACACCGGGGAGCTGTTTTTT.

The chain combines TRBV3-1 with TRBJ1-1; D is unresolved. This CDR3 has 11 residues. Trimming stripped 0 bases from V and 10 bases from J, with 6 bases between. Germline CDR1 LGHDT, CDR2 YNNKEL (reference sequence). DNA for the CDR3: TGTGCCAGCAGCCAAGAAGGTTCAGCTTTCTTT. This translates into CASSQEGSAFF.

The chain links TRBV5-1 to TRBJ2-5, with 8 bases lining up with TRBD2. With V trimmed by 2 bases and J by 2 bases, 8 bases remained unmatched. The length of the CDR3 is 16 residues. In germline, CDR1 is SGHRS, CDR2 YFSETQ. Written as DNA, the CDR3 is TGCGCCAGCAGCTTACGGCCGGGGGGGGGTCAAGAGACCCAGTACTTC. Translation: CASSLRPGGGQETQYF.

This clonotype has at least ten counts. V gene TRBV27 combines with J gene TRBJ2-7; 10 bases are a match to TRBD2. V dropped 3 bases and J dropped 3; count of bases not matched to a gene: 2. From germline, CDR1 is MNHEY and CDR2 SMNVEV (reference sequence). The CDR3 contains 14 residues. CDR3 loop: CASSFRLAGYEQYF. The CDR3, as DNA: TGTGCCAGCAGTTTTAGACTAGCGGGCTACGAGCAGTACTTC.

The V gene is TRBV10-3, the J gene TRBJ1-1; D remains unclear. With 2 bases removed from V and 5 bases from J, the gap between germline ends came to 6 bases. Germline-derived CDR1 and CDR2 are ENHRY and SYGVKD. This CDR3 region has 12 residues. Here the CDR3 DNA reads TGTGCCATCAGTGAGGGGGAGACTGAAGCTTTCTTT. This encodes CAISEGETEAFF.

This clonotype was detected only a few times. One junction end does not reproduce the germline sequence, and a read error may be involved. V and J are TRBV9 and TRBJ2-7; D may be TRBD1 (6 bases). Germline V gene data show CDR1 as SGDLS and CDR2 as YYNGEE. This CDR3 has 13 residues. The CDR3 DNA follows: TGTGTCAGCAGCGTAAGACAGGTGGGCGAGCAGTACTTC. Its protein is CVSSVRQVGEQYF.

In this sample, this clonotype turned up a few times. The chain is built from TRBV12-3 or TRBV12-4 and TRBJ2-3; TRBD1 or TRBD2 may be the D gene (6 bases each). Trimming took 3 bases from V and 5 from J, leaving 15 bases between them. The length of the CDR3 is 15 residues. Written as DNA, the CDR3 is TGTGCCAGCAGTTTCGGGGGCGCAGGTGGAGATACGCAGTATTTT. It is translated as CASSFGGAGGDTQYF.

This clonotype has only a few counts. The gene calls are TRBV7-9 and TRBJ1-1; no clear D. The length of the CDR3 is 12 residues. The ends were cut back, 0 bases at V and 11 bases at J, with 10 bases in the middle. Germline CDR1 is SEHNR and CDR2 is FQNEAQ (reference sequence). The CDR3: CASSLAEGAAFF. The CDR3 coding sequence is TGTGCCAGCAGCTTAGCGGAGGGAGCGGCTTTCTTT.

This clonotype was picked up a small number of times. This chain links TRBV7-7 with TRBJ2-3, with 8 bases fitting TRBD2. This CDR3 region has 16 residues. Germline V gene lookup returns CDR1 SSHAT and CDR2 FNYEAQ (reference sequence). The V segment lost 5 bases and the J segment 0 bases; nucleotides outside the gene matches: 7. The CDR3 protein is CASSLGTRASTDTQYF. CDR3 in DNA: TGTGCCAGCAGCCTTGGGACTAGGGCTAGCACAGATACGCAGTATTTT.

The table lists this clonotype with a few counts. A clone one base away is much larger, so this may be a read error. This chain connects TRBV7-2 to TRBJ2-5; TRBD2 aligns across 13 bases. The CDR3 length is 14 residues. The V gene's germline CDR1 is SGHTA and CDR2 FQGNSA. The J segment lost 13 bases and the V segment lost 1 base, leaving 6 bases of the junction unmatched. This chain's CDR3 is CASSLGTSGGEPYF. DNA of the CDR3: TGTGCCAGCAGCTTAGGGACTAGCGGGGGAGAGCCGTACTTC.

This clonotype was observed a few times. The chain links TRBV5-1 to TRBJ2-3; D remains ambiguous. There are 14 residues in the CDR3. Per the germline V gene, CDR1 is SGHRS and CDR2 is YFSETQ. Trimming left V 3 bases short and J 5 bases short, with 13 bases between. CDR3 DNA: TGCGCCAGCAGCTCGGCATACATGGGAGATACGCAGTATTTT. This encodes CASSSAYMGDTQYF.

This clonotype was observed a few times. The chain carries TRBV29-1 and TRBJ2-3; D is possibly TRBD1 or TRBD2 (5 bases each). V lost 4 bases and J lost 5, with 16 bases in between. The CDR3 spans 14 residues. Germline assignment: CDR1 SQVTM and CDR2 ANQGSEA. CDR3 region: CSVVIQGAGDTQYF. CDR3 nucleotides: TGCAGCGTTGTCATCCAGGGTGCGGGAGATACGCAGTATTTT.

The table lists this clonotype with a few counts. V gene TRBV7-9 combines with J gene TRBJ1-2; tentatively, D is TRBD1 (6 bases). Looked up from germline, CDR1 is SEHNR and CDR2 is FQNEAQ (reference sequence). V gave up 1 base and J gave up 4 bases, with 16 bases separating them. The CDR3 runs to 16 residues. CDR3 in amino acids: CASSLEAGAILYGYTF. Written as DNA, the CDR3 is TGTGCCAGCAGCTTAGAGGCAGGGGCCATTCTCTATGGCTACACCTTC.

The chain's CDR3 is CAWRGPGPSYNEQFF. CDR3 bases: TGTGCCTGGAGGGGCCCCGGTCCCTCATACAATGAGCAGTTCTTC. V and J are TRBV30 and TRBJ2-1; D unclear. The CDR3 runs to 15 residues. Trimming left V 3 bases short and J 4 bases short, with 16 bases between. The germline CDR1 and CDR2 sequences are GTSNPN and SVGIG (reference sequence).

The rearrangement joins TRBV18 to TRBJ2-1, with 8 bases matching TRBD1. Germline lookup yields CDR1 KGHSH and CDR2 LQKENI. The CDR3 has 16 amino acids. The junction had 14 bases not matched to a gene; V was cut back by 5 bases and J by 8 bases. Written as DNA, the CDR3 is TGTGCCAGCTCAGAGTGGCCGGCCGACAGGGGCGATGAGCAGTTCTTC. Protein product: CASSEWPADRGDEQFF.

This clonotype was seen only a few times. A much more abundant neighbour one base away suggests this may be a read error. The V and J genes are TRBV21-1 and TRBJ2-1; TRBD1, the D gene given by the table, was not confirmed from the DNA. TRBV21-1 corresponds to a pseudogene. This CDR3 is built from 14 residues. The CDR3 sequence: CASGTTGGYNEQFF. The CDR3 DNA reads TGTGCCAGCGGCACAACTGGGGGTTACAATGAGCAGTTCTTC.

V gene TRBV12-5 combines with J gene TRBJ2-7; 8 bases agree with TRBD1. CDR3 size: 17 residues. V shed 2 bases, J shed 2 bases, and the junction held 11 bases outside the gene matches. Per the germline V gene, CDR1 is LGHNT and CDR2 is FRNRAP. CDR3 coding DNA: TGTGCTAGTGGTTTGCCAACAGGGGGGACGGTTGCCTACGAGCAGTACTTC. It translates to CASGLPTGGTVAYEQYF.

This clonotype was seen ten or more times. V gene TRBV27 combines with J gene TRBJ1-2, with TRBD1 matching 9 bases. J lost 5 bases, V lost 2 bases, and 6 bases had no gene match. This CDR3 comprises 15 residues. The germline CDR1 and CDR2 sequences are MNHEY and SMNVEV (reference sequence). The CDR3 here is CASSLAGQGQYGYTF. Written as DNA, the CDR3 is TGTGCCAGCAGTTTAGCGGGACAGGGACAATATGGCTACACCTTC.

The sample holds many counts of this clonotype. The gene calls are TRBV27 and TRBJ2-1; weak D call: TRBD1 (6 bases). CDR1 MNHEY and CDR2 SMNVEV come from the germline V gene (reference sequence). V was clipped by 5 bases and J by 4 bases, with 15 bases between them. CDR3 length: 15 residues. The CDR3 DNA sequence: TGTGCCAGCAGTCTTAACCGGGACACATACAATGAGCAGTTCTTC. Its translation is CASSLNRDTYNEQFF.

Only a few counts were recorded for this clonotype. V gene TRBV20-1 combines with J gene TRBJ2-7; 7 nucleotides agree with TRBD1. This CDR3 has 13 amino acids. Germline V gives CDR1 DFQATT, CDR2 SNEGSKA (reference sequence). V dropped 6 bases and J dropped 6; count of bases not matched to a gene: 11. The CDR3 nucleotides are TGCAGTGCCAGAACAGGGGTTCGGGGCGAGCAGTACTTC. Translation gives CSARTGVRGEQYF.